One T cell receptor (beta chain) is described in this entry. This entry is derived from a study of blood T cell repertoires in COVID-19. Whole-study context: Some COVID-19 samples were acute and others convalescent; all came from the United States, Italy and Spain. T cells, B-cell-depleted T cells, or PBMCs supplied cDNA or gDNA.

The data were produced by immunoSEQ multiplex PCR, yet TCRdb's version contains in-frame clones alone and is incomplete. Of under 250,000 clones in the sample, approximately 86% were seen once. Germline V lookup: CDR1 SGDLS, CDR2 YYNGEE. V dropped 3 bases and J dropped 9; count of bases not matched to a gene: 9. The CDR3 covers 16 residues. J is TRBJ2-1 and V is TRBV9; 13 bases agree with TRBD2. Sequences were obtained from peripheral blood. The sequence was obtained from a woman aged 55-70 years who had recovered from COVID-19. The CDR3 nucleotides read TGTGCCAGCAGCGCGGAACTAGCGGGGGGGCTGGGTGAGCAGTTCTTC. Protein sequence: CASSAELAGGLGEQFF.